This TCR beta chain was retrieved from a study of memory CD4+ T cells and cytomegalovirus serostatus. Across the whole study: This sample comes from healthy Belgian adults, eight or nine CMV seropositive, 24 seronegative.

Per the germline V gene, CDR1 is SNHLY and CDR2 is FYNNEI. Between the trimmed V and J ends, which lost 7 bases and 7 bases, there was a span of 11 bases. The CDR3 spans 12 residues. Sequencing was performed with immunoSEQ multiplex PCR; in TCRdb, only in-frame clones are kept and a portion is missing. The sample yields about 73,000 clones, roughly 78% seen once. Single viable CD3+CD4+CD8-CD45RO+ cells were sorted as the memory CD4+ T cells. Concerning this clone itself: Antigen specificity is unknown.

General observations from the study: CMV serostatus prediction reached median AUC 0.95, or 0.91 with US-trained model.

Source material: memory CD4+ T cells from blood. The sequence derives from an adult in good health and CMV-seropositive. The V gene is TRBV2, the J gene TRBJ2-1; no firm D call. CDR3 sequence reads: CASTKEVNEQFF. The DNA of the CDR3 is TGTGCCAGCACCAAAGAAGTAAATGAGCAGTTCTTC.